Listed below are T cell receptor beta chains from one sample, sequenced in a study of blood T cell repertoires in COVID-19. Produced via immunoSEQ multiplex PCR; TCRdb's table is partial and in-frame only. The sample carries tens of thousands of clones, roughly 80% recorded once. Material: peripheral blood. These receptors all come from a man in his sixties with COVID-19, enrolled during active disease. Both conserved end residues are part of each CDR3. Fields, in order: J gene, V gene, CDR3 protein.

J: TRBJ1-5
V: TRBV15
CDR3: CATSRAGVGQPQHF

J: TRBJ2-1
V: TRBV30
CDR3: CAWTVTSRNEQFF

J: TRBJ1-3
V: TRBV7-6
CDR3: CASSLRDRGSGNTIYF

J: TRBJ2-2
V: TRBV28
CDR3: CASRSPALSTGELFF

J: TRBJ2-1
V: TRBV5-1
CDR3: CASSLANRGSYNEQFF

J: TRBJ2-3
V: TRBV11-2
CDR3: CASSSKAGGADTQYF

J: TRBJ2-7
V: TRBV5-1
CDR3: CASSISGVEQYF

J: TRBJ2-3
V: TRBV25-1
CDR3: CASSDPAGPGDTQYF

J: TRBJ1-6
V: TRBV19
CDR3: CTSLGDSENSPLHF

J: TRBJ1-1
V: TRBV3-1/TRBV3-2
CDR3: CASSHLWEGGTNTEAFF

J: TRBJ2-1
V: TRBV9
CDR3: CASSYRGLSYNEQFF

J: TRBJ2-2
V: TRBV30
CDR3: CAWSAGLAGGELFF

J: TRBJ2-2
V: TRBV7-9
CDR3: CASSYSGGTGELFF

J: TRBJ2-4
V: TRBV11-2
CDR3: CASTEQRAKNIQYF

J: TRBJ2-2
V: TRBV11-3
CDR3: CASSLDPRGGANTGELFF

J: TRBJ2-1
V: TRBV10-2
CDR3: CASSVAGAWNEQFF

J: TRBJ1-6
V: TRBV19
CDR3: CASRTPTGYNSPLHF

J: TRBJ2-3
V: TRBV6-5
CDR3: CASRETFHTQYF

J: TRBJ2-3
V: TRBV5-1
CDR3: CASARQGFTDTQYF

J: TRBJ2-3
V: TRBV2
CDR3: CGGQLTDTQYF

J: TRBJ2-2
V: TRBV27
CDR3: CASRRTRENTGELFF

J: TRBJ2-7
V: TRBV30
CDR3: CAWSVARAGEQYF

J: TRBJ1-6
V: TRBV29-1
CDR3: CSVGAGDYNSPLHF

J: TRBJ1-1
V: TRBV12-3/TRBV12-4
CDR3: CASKGERSTEAFF

J: TRBJ2-7
V: TRBV5-1
CDR3: CASSAGPGYEQYF

J: TRBJ2-5
V: TRBV5-1
CDR3: CASSYDSSGTQYF

J: TRBJ2-1
V: TRBV7-2
CDR3: CASSWSGTQYNEQFF

J: TRBJ2-7
V: TRBV27
CDR3: CASSSHPGTASYEQYF

J: TRBJ2-5
V: TRBV4-1
CDR3: CASSQALFEAGEETQYF

J: TRBJ2-1
V: TRBV7-9
CDR3: CASSTRTGIGEQFF

J: TRBJ2-3
V: TRBV11-3
CDR3: CASSISSTQYF

J: TRBJ1-3
V: TRBV28
CDR3: CASSQGRNTIYF

J: TRBJ2-5
V: TRBV18
CDR3: CASSLTNQETQYF

J: TRBJ2-7
V: TRBV7-3
CDR3: CASSLAPGRSYEQYF

J: TRBJ1-3
V: TRBV6-5
CDR3: CASSTLGTGSSIYF

J: TRBJ2-7
V: TRBV30
CDR3: CAWSAYNEQYF

J: TRBJ2-7
V: TRBV11-2
CDR3: CASSSIRSETIYEQYF

J: TRBJ2-2
V: TRBV6-4
CDR3: CASSDLGDTGELFF

J: TRBJ2-1
V: TRBV19
CDR3: CASMWSVGDNEQFF

J: TRBJ2-1
V: TRBV11-3
CDR3: CASSLVVWAREQFF

J: TRBJ2-6
V: TRBV21-1
CDR3: CASSNVQCFGANVLTF

J: TRBJ2-5
V: TRBV9
CDR3: CASSVEMGGETQYF

J: TRBJ2-2
V: TRBV28
CDR3: CASLTGAGTGELFF

J: TRBJ1-1
V: TRBV16
CDR3: CASSQSSDREAFF

J: TRBJ2-7
V: TRBV10-3
CDR3: CAAGNGTSGLYEQYF

J: TRBJ2-7
V: TRBV11-3
CDR3: CASSQQYEQYF